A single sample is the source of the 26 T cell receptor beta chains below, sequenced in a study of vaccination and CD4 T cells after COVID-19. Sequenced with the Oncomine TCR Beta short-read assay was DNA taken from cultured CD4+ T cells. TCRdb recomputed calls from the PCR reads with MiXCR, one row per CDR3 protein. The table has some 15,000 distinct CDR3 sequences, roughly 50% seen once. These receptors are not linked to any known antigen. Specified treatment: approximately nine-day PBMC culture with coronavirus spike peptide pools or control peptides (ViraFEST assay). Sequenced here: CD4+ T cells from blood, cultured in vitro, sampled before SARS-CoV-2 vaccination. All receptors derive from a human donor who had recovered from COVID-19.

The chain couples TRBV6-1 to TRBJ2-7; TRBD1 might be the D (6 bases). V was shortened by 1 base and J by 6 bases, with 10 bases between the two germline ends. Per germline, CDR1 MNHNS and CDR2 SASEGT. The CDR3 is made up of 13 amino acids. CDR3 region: CASSEGQATEQYF. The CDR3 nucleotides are TGTGCCAGCAGTGAAGGACAGGCCACCGAGCAGTACTTC.

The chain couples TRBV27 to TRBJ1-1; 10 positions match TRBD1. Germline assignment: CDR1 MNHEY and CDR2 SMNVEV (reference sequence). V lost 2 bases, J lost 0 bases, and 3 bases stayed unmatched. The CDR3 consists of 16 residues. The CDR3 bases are TGTGCCAGCAGTTTAGTGGACAGGGGGTTGAACACTGAAGCTTTCTTT. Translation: CASSLVDRGLNTEAFF.

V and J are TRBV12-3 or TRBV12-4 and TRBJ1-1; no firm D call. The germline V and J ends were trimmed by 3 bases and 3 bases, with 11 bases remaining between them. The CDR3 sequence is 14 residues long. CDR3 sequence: CASSFGGEYTEAFF. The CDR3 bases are TGTGCCAGCAGTTTTGGCGGGGAGTACACTGAAGCTTTCTTT.

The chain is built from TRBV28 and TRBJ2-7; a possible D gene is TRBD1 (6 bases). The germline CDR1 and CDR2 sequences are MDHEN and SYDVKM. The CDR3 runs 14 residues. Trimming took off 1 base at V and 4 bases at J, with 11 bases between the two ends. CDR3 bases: TGTGCCAGCAGTTTATCGATAAGGGGGTACGAGCAGTACTTC. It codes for CASSLSIRGYEQYF.

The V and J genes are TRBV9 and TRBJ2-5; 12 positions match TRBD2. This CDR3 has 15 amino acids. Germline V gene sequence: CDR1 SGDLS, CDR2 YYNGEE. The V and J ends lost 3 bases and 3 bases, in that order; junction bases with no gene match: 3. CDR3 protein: CASSGASGGEETQYF. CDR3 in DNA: TGTGCCAGCAGCGGGGCTAGCGGGGGGGAAGAGACCCAGTACTTC.

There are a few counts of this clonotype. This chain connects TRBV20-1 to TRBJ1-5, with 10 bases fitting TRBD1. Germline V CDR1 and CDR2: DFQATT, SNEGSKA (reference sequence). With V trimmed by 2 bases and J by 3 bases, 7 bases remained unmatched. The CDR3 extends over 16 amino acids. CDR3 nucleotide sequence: TGCAGTGCTAGAAGCCAGGACAGGGGGTTCAATCAGCCCCAGCATTTT. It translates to CSARSQDRGFNQPQHF.

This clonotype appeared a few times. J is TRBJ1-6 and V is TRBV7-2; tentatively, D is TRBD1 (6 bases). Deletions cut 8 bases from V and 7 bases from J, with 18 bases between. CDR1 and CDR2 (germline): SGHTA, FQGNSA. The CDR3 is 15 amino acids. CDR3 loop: CASLRGISGNSPLHF. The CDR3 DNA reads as TGTGCCAGCCTGAGGGGGATAAGTGGGAATTCACCCCTCCACTTT.

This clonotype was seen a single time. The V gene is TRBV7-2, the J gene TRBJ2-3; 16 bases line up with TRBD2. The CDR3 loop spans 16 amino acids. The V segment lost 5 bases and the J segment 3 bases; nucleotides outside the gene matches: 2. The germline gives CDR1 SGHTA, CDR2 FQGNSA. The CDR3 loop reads CASSAGLAGGTDTQYF. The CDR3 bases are TGTGCCAGCAGCGCGGGACTAGCGGGGGGGACAGATACGCAGTATTTT.

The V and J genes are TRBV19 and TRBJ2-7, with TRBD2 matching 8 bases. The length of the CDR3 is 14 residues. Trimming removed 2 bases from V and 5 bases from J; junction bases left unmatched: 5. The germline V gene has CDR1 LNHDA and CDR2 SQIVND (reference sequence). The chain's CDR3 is CASSIRRGGNEQYF. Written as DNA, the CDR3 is TGTGCCAGTAGTATACGTCGGGGGGGAAACGAGCAGTACTTC.

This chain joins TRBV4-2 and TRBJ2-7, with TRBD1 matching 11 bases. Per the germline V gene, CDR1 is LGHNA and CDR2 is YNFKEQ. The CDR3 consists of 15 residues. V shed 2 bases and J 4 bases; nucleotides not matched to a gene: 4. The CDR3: CASSQPGQGAYEQYF. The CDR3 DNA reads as TGTGCCAGCAGCCAACCTGGACAGGGGGCTTACGAGCAGTACTTC.

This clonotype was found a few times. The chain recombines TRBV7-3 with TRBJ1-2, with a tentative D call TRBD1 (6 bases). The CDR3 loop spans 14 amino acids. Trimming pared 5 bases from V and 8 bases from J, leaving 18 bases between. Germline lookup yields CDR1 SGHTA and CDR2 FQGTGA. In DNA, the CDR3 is TGTGCCAGCAGCCGCATCGGGGGCGTCGAGGGCTACACCTTC. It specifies CASSRIGGVEGYTF.

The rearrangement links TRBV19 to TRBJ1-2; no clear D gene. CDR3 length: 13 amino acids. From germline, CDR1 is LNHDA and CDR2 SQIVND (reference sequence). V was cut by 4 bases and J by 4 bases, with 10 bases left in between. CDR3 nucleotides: TGTGCCAGTAGTACCAAGGTCGGCTATGGCTACACCTTC. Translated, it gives CASSTKVGYGYTF.

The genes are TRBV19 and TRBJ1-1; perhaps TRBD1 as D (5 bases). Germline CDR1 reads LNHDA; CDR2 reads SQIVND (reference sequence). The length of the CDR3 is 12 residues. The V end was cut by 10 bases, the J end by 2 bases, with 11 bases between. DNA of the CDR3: TGTGCCACCGGGGGGGTAAACACTGAAGCTTTCTTT. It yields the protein CATGGVNTEAFF.

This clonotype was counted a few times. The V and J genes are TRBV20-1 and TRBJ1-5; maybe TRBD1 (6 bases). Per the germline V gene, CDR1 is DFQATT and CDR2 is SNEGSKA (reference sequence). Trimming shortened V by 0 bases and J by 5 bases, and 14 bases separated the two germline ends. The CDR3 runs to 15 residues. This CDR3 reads CSARETQGPDQPQHF. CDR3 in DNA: TGCAGTGCTAGAGAGACCCAGGGGCCTGATCAGCCCCAGCATTTT.

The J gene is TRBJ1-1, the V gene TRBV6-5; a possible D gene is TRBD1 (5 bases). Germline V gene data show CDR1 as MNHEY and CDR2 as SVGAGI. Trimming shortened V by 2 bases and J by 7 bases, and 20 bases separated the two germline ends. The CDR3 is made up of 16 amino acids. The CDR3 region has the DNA TGTGCCAGCAGTTACCTTTCGACAGAACATATATATGAAGCTTTCTTT. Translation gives CASSYLSTEHIYEAFF.

CDR3 loop: CASSPTGRTSTDTQYF. Written as DNA, the CDR3 is TGCGCCAGCAGCCCCACCGGCAGGACTAGCACAGATACGCAGTATTTT. The rearrangement joins TRBV5-1 to TRBJ2-3, with a tentative D call TRBD2 (5 bases). Germline V CDR1 and CDR2: SGHRS, YFSETQ. V gave up 4 bases and J gave up 0 bases, with 15 bases separating them. This CDR3 has 16 amino acids.

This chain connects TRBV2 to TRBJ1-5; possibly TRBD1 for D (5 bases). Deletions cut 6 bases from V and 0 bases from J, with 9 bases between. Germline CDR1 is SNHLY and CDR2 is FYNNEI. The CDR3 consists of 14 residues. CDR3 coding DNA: TGTGCCAGCAGGGGACGGTATAGCAATCAGCCCCAGCATTTT. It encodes CASRGRYSNQPQHF.

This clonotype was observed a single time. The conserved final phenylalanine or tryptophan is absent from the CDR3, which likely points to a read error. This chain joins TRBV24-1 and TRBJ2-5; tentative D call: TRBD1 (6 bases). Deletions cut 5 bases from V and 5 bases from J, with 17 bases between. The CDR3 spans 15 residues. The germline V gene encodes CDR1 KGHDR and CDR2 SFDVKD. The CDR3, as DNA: TGTGCCACCAGTGGTAGGGACACTCGAAAGGAGACCCAGTACTCC. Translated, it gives CATSGRDTRKETQYS.

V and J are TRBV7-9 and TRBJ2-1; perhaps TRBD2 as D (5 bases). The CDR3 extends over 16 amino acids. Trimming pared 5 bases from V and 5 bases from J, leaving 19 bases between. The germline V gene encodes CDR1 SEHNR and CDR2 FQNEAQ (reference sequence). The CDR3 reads CASSLTGVRLDNEQFF. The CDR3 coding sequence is TGTGCCAGCAGCCTAACCGGGGTGCGCCTAGACAATGAGCAGTTCTTC.

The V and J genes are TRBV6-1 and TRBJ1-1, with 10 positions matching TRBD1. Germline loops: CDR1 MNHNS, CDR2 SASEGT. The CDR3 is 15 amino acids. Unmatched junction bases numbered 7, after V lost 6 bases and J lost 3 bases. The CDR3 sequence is CASRNRQGADTEAFF. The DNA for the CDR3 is TGTGCCAGCAGAAACCGACAGGGGGCGGACACTGAAGCTTTCTTT.

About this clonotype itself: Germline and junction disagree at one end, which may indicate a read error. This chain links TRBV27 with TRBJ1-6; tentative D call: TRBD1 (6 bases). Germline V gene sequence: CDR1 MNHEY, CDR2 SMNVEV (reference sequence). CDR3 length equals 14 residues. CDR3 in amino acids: CPSSFRTANSPLHF. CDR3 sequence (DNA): TGTCCCAGCAGTTTCAGGACAGCTAATTCACCCCTCCACTTT.

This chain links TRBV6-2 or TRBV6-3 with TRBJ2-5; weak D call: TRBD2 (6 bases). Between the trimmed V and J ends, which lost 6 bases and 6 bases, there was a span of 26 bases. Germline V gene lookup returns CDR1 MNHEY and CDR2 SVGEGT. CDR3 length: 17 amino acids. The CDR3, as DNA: TGTGCCAGCAGCCTCCATCCCTTCGGGGGAGGTGTGCAGACCCAGTACTTC. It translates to CASSLHPFGGGVQTQYF.

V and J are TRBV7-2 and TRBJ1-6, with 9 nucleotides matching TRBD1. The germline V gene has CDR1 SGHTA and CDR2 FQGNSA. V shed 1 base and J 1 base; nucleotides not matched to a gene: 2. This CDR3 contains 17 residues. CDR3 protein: CASSLEGQGSYNSPLHF. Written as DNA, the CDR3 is TGTGCCAGCAGCTTAGAGGGACAGGGATCCTATAATTCACCCCTCCACTTT.

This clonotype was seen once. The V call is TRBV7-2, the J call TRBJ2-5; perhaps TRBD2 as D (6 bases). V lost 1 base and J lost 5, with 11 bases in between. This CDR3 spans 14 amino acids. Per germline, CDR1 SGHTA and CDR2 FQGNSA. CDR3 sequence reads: CASSLDPGVETQYF. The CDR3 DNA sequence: TGTGCCAGCAGCTTAGATCCGGGGGTGGAGACCCAGTACTTC.

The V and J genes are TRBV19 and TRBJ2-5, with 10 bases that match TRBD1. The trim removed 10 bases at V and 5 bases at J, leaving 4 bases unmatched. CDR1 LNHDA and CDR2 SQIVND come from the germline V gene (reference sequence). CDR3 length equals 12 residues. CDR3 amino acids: CATGTGVETQYF. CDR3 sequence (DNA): TGTGCCACCGGGACAGGGGTGGAGACCCAGTACTTC.

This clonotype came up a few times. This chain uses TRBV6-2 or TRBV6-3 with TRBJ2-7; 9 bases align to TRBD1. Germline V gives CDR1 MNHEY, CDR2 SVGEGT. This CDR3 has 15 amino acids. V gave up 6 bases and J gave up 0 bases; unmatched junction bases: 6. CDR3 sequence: CASSAGTGRSYEQYF. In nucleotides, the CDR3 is TGTGCCAGCAGCGCCGGGACAGGGCGCTCCTACGAGCAGTACTTC.